Below, one TCR beta chain is given with its context. Its specificity is unknown. The length of the CDR3 is 14 residues. V was clipped by 4 bases and J by 5 bases; unmatched bases: 7. The germline gives CDR1 SGHRS, CDR2 YFSETQ. The entirety of the isolated RNA underwent reverse transcription, so expressed TCRB transcripts were sequenced. Clones were read by immunoSEQ multiplex PCR, and TCRdb kept only the in-frame ones, dropping some. Of fewer than 650,000 clones listed, less than 20% are singletons. This specimen comes from a study of beta chain features in type 1 diabetes. Study results and limitations: TCRB CDR3 length was moderately but significantly reduced in all four CD4+ subsets of Type 1 diabetes patients. Type 1 diabetes patients had fewer VDJ junction insertions and more deletions.

Via CD45RO/CCR7/CD25/CD127/CD95/CD27, cells of the CD4+ naive, central memory, regulatory and stem cell-like memory subsets were sorted. The V call is TRBV5-1, the J call TRBJ2-5, with 8 positions matching TRBD1. What was sequenced was naive CD4+ T cells from blood. This clonotype was sampled from a man aged 18 to 30 in good health. CDR3 DNA sequence: TGCGCCAGCAGCAAGGACAGGGTCGGCGAGACCCAGTACTTC. Translation: CASSKDRVGETQYF.